What follows describes a single T cell receptor (beta chain). Its antigen is unidentified. The data are from a study of T-cell memory formation after mild COVID-19. Notes on the study in general: Some clones that responded turned up in pre-infection memory, which suggests that cross-reactive memory joined in.

CDR3 length: 19 amino acids. Looked up from germline, CDR1 is SGHRS and CDR2 is YFSETQ. The V segment lost 0 bases and the J segment 4 bases; nucleotides outside the gene matches: 14. TCRdb called the 5' RACE reads again in MiXCR, with one record for every CDR3 protein. Seen here are about 310,000 distinct CDR3 sequences, just under 20% observed once, and the top ten hold 20% to 25%. The source material was PBMCs or a T cell subset sorted from them (not recorded which). The TCR originated in a man aged 18 to 35 who had mild COVID-19 (a few samples of this study predate the infection). Cell type and time point are not known. This chain links TRBV5-1 with TRBJ2-1; 9 bases are a match to TRBD1. CDR3 nucleotide sequence: TGCGCCAGCAGCTTGGAGGGACAGGGTCTTTTTGATGGATACAATGAGCAGTTCTTC. This translates into CASSLEGQGLFDGYNEQFF.